The source of this T cell receptor beta chain is a study of neurological immune-mediated disorders. Study results and limitations: HTLV-1-associated myelopathy displayed the greatest TCR clonal expansion, and multiple sclerosis exhibited the smallest, lower than that of healthy controls. There were no CDR3 amino acid sequences shared by expanded clones across subjects, a result suggesting private repertoires in all groups.

This clonotype was observed a few times. Its antigen is as yet unknown. Stored at -80 C, 2 million PBMCs were the source of the unsorted libraries. The cDNA was synthesized by 5'RACE incorporating 10-nucleotide random UMIs. TCRdb independently ran MiXCR on the 5' RACE reads; one entry per CDR3 protein. The sample carries around 64,000 distinct CDR3 sequences, more than 9.5% recorded once. Sequenced material: PBMCs. This TCR was recovered from a woman aged 60-75 years with HTLV-1-associated myelopathy (HAM/TSP).

CDR3: CASSSRGTAINLNYGYTF. Here the CDR3 DNA reads TGTGCCAGCAGTAGCCGGGGGACAGCTATAAACCTTAACTATGGCTACACCTTC. This rearrangement joins TRBV27 to TRBJ1-2; TRBD1 agrees at 7 bases. V lost 5 bases to trimming and J lost 1 base; unmatched junction nucleotides: 16. This CDR3 is 18 amino acids long. CDR1 MNHEY and CDR2 SMNVEV come from the germline V gene (reference sequence).